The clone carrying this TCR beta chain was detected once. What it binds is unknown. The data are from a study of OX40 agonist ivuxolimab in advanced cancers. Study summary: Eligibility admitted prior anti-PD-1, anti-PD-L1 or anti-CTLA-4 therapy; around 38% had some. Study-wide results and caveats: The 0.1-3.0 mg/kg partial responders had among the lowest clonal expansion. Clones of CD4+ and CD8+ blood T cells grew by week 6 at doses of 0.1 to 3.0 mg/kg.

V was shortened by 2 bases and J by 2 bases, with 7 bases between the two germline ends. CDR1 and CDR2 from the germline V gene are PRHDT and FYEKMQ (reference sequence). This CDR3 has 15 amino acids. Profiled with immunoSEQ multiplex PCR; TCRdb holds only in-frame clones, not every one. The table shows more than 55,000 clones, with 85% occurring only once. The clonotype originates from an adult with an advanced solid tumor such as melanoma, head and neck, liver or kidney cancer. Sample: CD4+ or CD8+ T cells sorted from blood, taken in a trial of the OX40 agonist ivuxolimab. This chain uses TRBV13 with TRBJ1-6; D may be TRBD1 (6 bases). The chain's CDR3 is CASSLRGTYNSPLHF. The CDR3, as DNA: TGTGCCAGCAGCTTAAGGGGGACCTATAATTCACCCCTCCACTTT. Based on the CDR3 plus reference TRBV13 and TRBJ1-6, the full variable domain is AAGVIQSPRHLIKEKRETATLKCYPIPRHDTVYWYQQGPGQDPQFLISFYEKMQSDKGSIPDRFSAQQFSDYHSELNMSSLELGDSALYFCASSLRGTYNSPLHFGNGTRLTVT.